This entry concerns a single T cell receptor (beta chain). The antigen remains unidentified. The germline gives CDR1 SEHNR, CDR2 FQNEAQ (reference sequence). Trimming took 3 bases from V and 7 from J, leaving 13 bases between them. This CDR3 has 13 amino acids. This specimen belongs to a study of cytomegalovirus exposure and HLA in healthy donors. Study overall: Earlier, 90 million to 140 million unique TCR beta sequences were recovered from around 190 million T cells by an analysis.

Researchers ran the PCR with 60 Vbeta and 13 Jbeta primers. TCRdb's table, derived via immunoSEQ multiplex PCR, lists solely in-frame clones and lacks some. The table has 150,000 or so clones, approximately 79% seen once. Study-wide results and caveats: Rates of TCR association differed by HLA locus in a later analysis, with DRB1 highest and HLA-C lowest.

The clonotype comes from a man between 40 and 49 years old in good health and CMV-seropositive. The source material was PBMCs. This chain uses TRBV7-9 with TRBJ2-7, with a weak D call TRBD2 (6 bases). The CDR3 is CASSFWEEGEQYF. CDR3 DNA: TGTGCCAGCAGCTTTTGGGAGGAGGGGGAGCAGTACTTC.